What follows are 4 T cell receptor beta chains derived from one specimen sequenced in a study of technical replicates of blood from several donors. The data were produced by immunoSEQ multiplex PCR, yet TCRdb's version contains in-frame clones alone and is incomplete. This sample yields tens of thousands of clones, of which approximately 80% are seen a single time; around 4% belongs to the top ten. What was sequenced was PBMCs. All receptors derive from a human donor in good health. Some clones in this sample may be carry-over from other donors' samples.

J is TRBJ2-1 and V is TRBV6-4, with 8 bases aligning to TRBD2. Losses at the gene ends were 0 bases for V and 6 bases for J; bases not matched to a gene: 7. There are 16 residues in the CDR3. Looked up from germline, CDR1 is MRHNA and CDR2 is SNTAGT. CDR3 nucleotides: TGTGCCAGCAGTGACTCCCCGGCGGGAGGTCTCAATGAGCAGTTCTTC. Translating gives CASSDSPAGGLNEQFF.

In this sample, this clone turned up once. The CDR3 nucleotides read TGTGCCAGCAGCAAAGAGGAGGGACAGCAAACAGATACGCAGTATTTT. It codes for CASSKEEGQQTDTQYF. The V call is TRBV21-1, the J call TRBJ2-3; TRBD1 is the table's D call, not checked against the DNA. TRBV21-1 is an annotated pseudogene. The CDR3 is 16 residues long.

This clone was seen a handful of times. V is TRBV6-1 and J is TRBJ1-6; 8 positions match TRBD1. V gave up 7 bases and J gave up 7 bases; unmatched junction bases: 9. CDR1 and CDR2 (germline): MNHNS, SASEGT. The CDR3 contains 15 residues. This CDR3 reads CASIPDRGENSPLHF. The CDR3 DNA reads TGTGCCAGCATTCCTGACAGGGGAGAAAATTCACCCCTCCACTTT.

J is TRBJ2-3 and V is TRBV5-1; D is unclear. This CDR3 contains 17 residues. Germline values: CDR1 SGHRS, CDR2 YFSETQ. V gave up 5 bases and J gave up 2 bases, with 21 bases separating them. CDR3 in DNA: TGCGCCAGCAGTCCGAGGCCGGCCGAGCGAGACACAGATACGCAGTATTTT. Encoded protein: CASSPRPAERDTDTQYF.